The next 26 T cell receptor beta chains were all read from a single sample in a study of blood T cells in healthy people across ages. Alongside a J-beta primer mix, a sample-barcoded 5' primer served in a second PCR lasting 7 to 11 cycles. TCRdb re-called the 5' RACE reads through MiXCR, storing one row per CDR3 protein. This table holds roughly 550,000 distinct CDR3 sequences, under 30% found once. The same sample was also studied in work on T cells of mothers and their children.

What was sequenced was blood. The receptors derive from a boy between 10 and 17 years old in good health.

This clonotype was seen more than once but under ten times. This sequence joins TRBV7-9 and TRBJ1-2; D call uncertain. CDR1 is SEHNR, CDR2 FQNEAQ, per germline (reference sequence). The CDR3 consists of 13 residues. The germline V and J ends were trimmed by 1 base and 3 bases, with 6 bases remaining between them. As DNA, the CDR3 is TGTGCCAGCAGCTTAGGGGTCGACTATGGCTACACCTTC. This sequence encodes CASSLGVDYGYTF.

In DNA form, the CDR3 reads TGTGCCAGCAGCCCCCTCGCACTCCGGGACGCCTCCTACGAGCAGTACTTC. Its protein product is CASSPLALRDASYEQYF. The chain couples TRBV7-9 to TRBJ2-5; D tentatively reads TRBD1 or TRBD2 (5 bases each). The end of the DNA is better explained by TRBJ2-7, so the J call may be wrong. The CDR3 loop spans 17 amino acids. Germline CDR1 SEHNR, CDR2 FQNEAQ (reference sequence).

This clonotype was seen only a few times. The chain is built from TRBV3-1 and TRBJ1-1, with D unclear. CDR3 length: 13 residues. Trimming removed 2 bases at V and 5 bases at J, with 9 bases between. Germline CDR1 reads LGHDT; CDR2 reads YNNKEL (reference sequence). The CDR3: CASSQTRDTEAFF. The CDR3 nucleotides are TGTGCCAGCAGCCAAACCCGCGATACTGAAGCTTTCTTT.

This clonotype was recorded a few times. This chain joins TRBV7-9 and TRBJ1-3; D is undetermined. There are 15 residues in the CDR3. Germline V gene lookup returns CDR1 SEHNR and CDR2 FQNEAQ (reference sequence). V shed 1 base and J shed 2 bases, with 9 bases lying between them. CDR3 DNA sequence: TGTGCCAGCAGCTTAGTTTCCGGAGCTGGAAACACCATATATTTT. It translates to CASSLVSGAGNTIYF.

This clonotype came up a few times. The chain is built from TRBV10-3 and TRBJ2-7, with no clear D. This CDR3 comprises 13 residues. Deletions cut 4 bases from V and 4 bases from J, with 11 bases between. Germline values: CDR1 ENHRY, CDR2 SYGVKD. The CDR3 protein is CAISGGAKYEQYF. CDR3 nucleotide sequence: TGTGCCATCAGTGGCGGAGCTAAGTACGAGCAGTACTTC.

The genes are TRBV28 and TRBJ1-1; 7 positions match TRBD1. CDR1 and CDR2 (germline): MDHEN, SYDVKM. V shed 8 bases and J 0 bases; nucleotides not matched to a gene: 15. The CDR3 has 17 amino acids. CDR3: CASPPRQGRIMNTEAFF. CDR3 bases: TGTGCCAGCCCCCCCAGACAGGGACGGATAATGAACACTGAAGCTTTCTTT.

The genes are TRBV12-3 or TRBV12-4 and TRBJ2-7; perhaps TRBD2 as D (6 bases). Trimming removed 2 bases from V and 5 bases from J, with 19 bases in between. The CDR3 covers 16 residues. The DNA of the CDR3 is TGTGCCAGCAGTTTAAGATCGGCAGGGAGGACCCACGAGCAGTACTTC. Protein sequence: CASSLRSAGRTHEQYF.

The V call is TRBV28, the J call TRBJ1-4; 7 bases match TRBD1. CDR1 MDHEN and CDR2 SYDVKM come from the germline V gene. The trim removed 4 bases at V and 5 bases at J, leaving 7 bases unmatched. The CDR3 is 15 amino acids. The CDR3 spells CASSSWTGGNEKLFF. For the CDR3, the DNA is TGTGCCAGCAGTTCGTGGACAGGTGGGAATGAAAAACTGTTTTTT.

This chain links TRBV6-6 with TRBJ2-5; D might be TRBD2 (6 bases). The CDR3 runs to 16 residues. CDR1 MNHNY and CDR2 SVGAGI come from the germline V gene (reference sequence). V lost 6 bases to trimming and J lost 1 base, with 18 bases between them. The CDR3 DNA reads TGTGCCAGCAGGCAAGGGACTTCCATCCCCCAAGAGACCCAGTACTTC. Translating it yields CASRQGTSIPQETQYF.

The chain has TRBV4-1 and TRBJ2-5; TRBD1 might be the D (6 bases). The J call may be incorrect, as the DNA end agrees better with TRBJ2-1. CDR3 length equals 13 residues. CDR1 and CDR2 (germline): MGHRA, YSYEKL. CDR3 bases: TGCGCCAGCAAGAGTCAAGGGGGAAATGAGCAGTTCTTC. Encoded protein: CASKSQGGNEQFF.

The chain links TRBV18 to TRBJ1-3; D unclear. Germline V CDR1 and CDR2: KGHSH, LQKENI. This CDR3 comprises 16 residues. The germline V and J ends were trimmed by 2 bases and 0 bases, with 11 bases remaining between them. This CDR3 is CASSPMLDNSGNTIYF. Written as DNA, the CDR3 is TGTGCCAGCTCACCAATGCTCGACAACTCTGGAAACACCATATATTTT.

The chain employs TRBV7-8 and TRBJ1-6, with 10 nucleotides matching TRBD1. CDR3 length: 16 amino acids. J was trimmed by 4 bases and V by 5 bases; bases with no gene match: 5. From germline, CDR1 is SGHVS and CDR2 FQNEAQ. DNA for the CDR3: TGTGCCAGCAGCCCGGACAGGGGGAAGTATAATTCACCCCTCCACTTT. Translating gives CASSPDRGKYNSPLHF.

V and J are TRBV6-1 and TRBJ2-7; no reliable D call. Germline CDR1 reads MNHNS; CDR2 reads SASEGT. CDR3 length equals 14 residues. Deletions cut 6 bases from V and 3 bases from J, with 15 bases between. This chain's CDR3 is CASRTSGLIYEQYF. CDR3 in DNA: TGTGCCAGCAGGACCTCCGGGTTAATCTACGAGCAGTACTTC.

This clonotype showed up just a few times. The rearrangement links TRBV12-3 or TRBV12-4 to TRBJ2-5, with 10 bases fitting TRBD2. This CDR3 comprises 14 residues. Germline trimming cut 5 bases from V and 5 bases from J; bases unmatched to any gene: 5. The chain's CDR3 is CASSPLAGDETQYF. For the CDR3, the DNA is TGTGCCAGCAGTCCCCTAGCGGGAGACGAGACCCAGTACTTC.

This clonotype occurred once. The V gene is TRBV20-1, the J gene TRBJ2-7; 7 bases are shared with TRBD1. CDR3 length equals 15 residues. Trimming removed 1 base from V and 2 bases from J; junction bases left unmatched: 8. Germline V gene data show CDR1 as DFQATT and CDR2 as SNEGSKA (reference sequence). CDR3 sequence (DNA): TGCAGTGCTAGAGCTACAGGGGAGCCGACCTACGAGCAGTACTTC. Protein product: CSARATGEPTYEQYF.

In DNA form, the CDR3 reads TGCGCCAGCAGTTTAATAGCGGGGAACACCGGGGAGCTGTTTTTT. Amino acid sequence: CASSLIAGNTGELFF. This rearrangement joins TRBV5-1 to TRBJ2-2; 7 bases fit TRBD2. The length of the CDR3 is 15 residues. Germline loops: CDR1 SGHRS, CDR2 YFSETQ. V dropped 5 bases and J dropped 1; count of bases not matched to a gene: 5.

This clonotype came up a few times. The chain carries TRBV4-3 and TRBJ2-5; tentatively, D is TRBD1 (6 bases). Matching the DNA end better, TRBJ2-7 makes the J call doubtful. The CDR3 has 15 residues. CDR1 is LGHNA, CDR2 YSLEER, per germline. In DNA, the CDR3 is TGCGCCAGCAGCCAAGAAGGTGCAGGGGCCTACGAGCAGTACTTC. This encodes CASSQEGAGAYEQYF.

The V call is TRBV29-1, the J call TRBJ2-1; the D gene is possibly TRBD1 (5 bases). V dropped 7 bases and J dropped 2 bases, with 18 bases sitting between them. The V gene's germline CDR1 is SQVTM and CDR2 ANQGSEA. There are 15 residues in the CDR3. CDR3: CSAPRAETPYNEQFF. The CDR3 DNA follows: TGCAGCGCCCCCAGGGCAGAAACGCCCTACAATGAGCAGTTCTTC.

This clonotype occurred a few times. V is TRBV7-9 and J is TRBJ2-5; D may match TRBD1 or TRBD2 (5 bases each). V was trimmed by 3 bases and J by 4 bases, leaving 12 bases between them. The CDR3 runs 14 residues. CDR1 and CDR2 from the germline V gene are SEHNR and FQNEAQ (reference sequence). The CDR3 DNA follows: TGTGCCAGCAGCTTTACAGTGAGGGGAGAGACCCAGTACTTC. This encodes CASSFTVRGETQYF.

In regard to this clonotype: This clone may be a read error of a much larger clone one base away. The chain has TRBV5-1 and TRBJ2-3; 8 bases fit TRBD2. Looked up from germline, CDR1 is SGHRS and CDR2 is YFSETQ. The CDR3 totals 14 residues. Germline trimming cut 10 bases from V and 4 bases from J; bases unmatched to any gene: 11. Written as DNA, the CDR3 is TGCGCCGCGGCGGACGGGGGGGCGGCAGATACGCAGTATTTT. Translated: CAAADGGAADTQYF.

V gene TRBV27 combines with J gene TRBJ1-6; no firm D call. Germline lookup yields CDR1 MNHEY and CDR2 SMNVEV (reference sequence). The CDR3 runs 16 residues. Trimming shortened V by 7 bases and J by 1 base, and 14 bases separated the two germline ends. The CDR3 DNA reads as TGTGCCAGCACCCTGTTCGAGCCTTCCTATAATTCACCCCTCCACTTT. As protein: CASTLFEPSYNSPLHF.

J is TRBJ1-4 and V is TRBV25-1; D not resolved. The germline V and J ends were trimmed by 3 bases and 3 bases, with 14 bases remaining between them. This CDR3 comprises 16 residues. Germline values: CDR1 MGHDK, CDR2 SYGVNS. The CDR3 DNA reads as TGTGCCAGCAGTGATCCAGCAGCGTTCCCTAATGAAAAACTGTTTTTT. It codes for CASSDPAAFPNEKLFF. Filled out from reference TRBV25-1 and TRBJ1-4, the complete variable domain reads EADIYQTPRYLVIGTGKKITLECSQTMGHDKMYWYQQDPGMELHLIHYSYGVNSTEKGDLSSESTVSRIRTEHFPLTLESARPSHTSQYLCASSDPAAFPNEKLFFGSGTQLSVL.

This clonotype was counted only a few times. This CDR3 reads CASSYLRGSSPYNEQFF. The CDR3 DNA sequence: TGTGCCAGCAGTTACCTCAGAGGGTCCTCGCCCTACAATGAGCAGTTCTTC. V and J are TRBV6-5 and TRBJ2-1, with D perhaps matching TRBD2 (5 bases). In germline, CDR1 is MNHEY, CDR2 SVGAGI. The CDR3 is made up of 17 amino acids. Deletions cut 2 bases from V and 2 bases from J, with 16 bases between.

This clonotype was detected only a few times. The chain has TRBV4-1 and TRBJ1-4; no reliable D call. Germline CDR1 reads MGHRA; CDR2 reads YSYEKL. The CDR3 contains 16 residues. The V and J ends lost 1 base and 8 bases respectively, with 17 bases between them. The CDR3 protein is CASSQGWARKNEKLFF. The CDR3 DNA is TGCGCCAGCAGCCAAGGCTGGGCCAGGAAGAACGAAAAACTGTTTTTT.

In this sample, this clonotype turned up many times. The chain uses TRBV7-3 and TRBJ2-1; 7 positions match TRBD1. Germline trimming cut 6 bases from V and 6 bases from J; bases unmatched to any gene: 5. CDR3 length: 13 residues. Germline V gives CDR1 SGHTA, CDR2 FQGTGA. The CDR3 DNA reads TGTGCCAGCAGTTCCGACAGGGCCAATGAGCAGTTCTTC. Amino acids: CASSSDRANEQFF.

This clonotype occurred a few times. This may come from a read error, since a much larger clone is one base off. The gene calls are TRBV12-3 or TRBV12-4 and TRBJ1-1, with TRBD1 identical over 8 bases. The CDR3 loop spans 15 amino acids. Here the CDR3 reads CAGSFPGQEGAEAFF. CDR3 nucleotide sequence: TGTGCCGGCAGTTTCCCGGGACAGGAAGGCGCTGAAGCTTTCTTT.